Listed below are T cell receptor beta chains from one sample, sequenced in a study of T cell repertoires in ileal Crohn's disease. Sequencing used immunoSEQ multiplex PCR; TCRdb keeps in-frame clones, though not all of them. The repertoire includes about 8,200 clones, 60% to 80% of them detected once, and roughly 8.9% sits in the top ten. The sequencing input was ileal tissue. These receptors were taken from an adult with Crohn's disease. Each CDR3 is given with its conserved first and last residue. The D gene is left open where the match is weak. Clone size appears in some rows only: once, few, many, or a class for an expanded clone.

j_call | clone_size | v_call | cdr3_length | d_call | cdr3_aa | cdr3_nt
TRBJ1-6 | once | TRBV7-9 | 12 | - | CASSLDSSPLHF | TGTGCCAGCAGCTTAGATAGTTCACCCCTCCACTTT
TRBJ2-1 | - | TRBV4-3 | 16 | - | CASSQVLDSSYNEQFF | TGCGCCAGCAGCCAAGTTCTAGACAGCTCCTACAATGAGCAGTTCTTC
TRBJ2-1 | large | TRBV7-8 | 17 | TRBD2 | CASTPGSGGLIHNEQFF | TGTGCCAGCACCCCAGGGAGCGGGGGGCTGATACACAATGAGCAGTTCTTC
TRBJ2-1 | few | TRBV2 | 13 | - | CASTAGAYNEQFF | TGTGCCAGCACGGCGGGGGCATACAATGAGCAGTTCTTC
TRBJ2-3 | - | TRBV25-1 | 16 | TRBD2 | CASSESSSGGDDTQYF | TGTGCCAGCAGTGAATCGTCTAGCGGGGGGGATGATACGCAGTATTTT
TRBJ1-2 | - | TRBV7-9 | 16 | TRBD1 | CASSRGGQGANYGYTF | TGTGCCAGCAGCCGAGGAGGACAGGGCGCTAACTATGGCTACACCTTC
TRBJ2-7 | - | TRBV11-1 | 16 | - | CASSSLINVLVREQYF | TGTGCCAGCAGCTCATTGATAAACGTCCTCGTGAGGGAGCAGTACTTC
TRBJ1-1 | - | TRBV5-1 | 14 | - | CASSITGVGTEAFF | TGCGCCAGCAGCATCACGGGAGTGGGGACTGAAGCTTTCTTT
TRBJ1-2 | - | TRBV15 | 15 | - | CATSRGQTGDYGYTF | TGTGCCACCAGCAGAGGGCAAACGGGAGATTATGGCTACACCTTC
TRBJ2-3 | - | TRBV14 | 15 | - | CASSQGLAPTDTQYF | TGTGCCAGCAGCCAAGGGCTAGCGCCCACAGATACGCAGTATTTT
TRBJ1-2 | - | TRBV7-3 | 19 | - | CASSLSAADYRRNNYGYTF | TGTGCCAGCAGCTTATCGGCCGCCGATTACAGGCGCAATAACTATGGCTACACCTTC
TRBJ2-2 | - | TRBV19 | 15 | - | CASSMQGSNTGELFF | TGTGCCAGTAGTATGCAGGGTTCGAACACCGGGGAGCTGTTTTTT
TRBJ2-7 | few | TRBV19 | 15 | - | CASSPLVGGSYEQYF | TGTGCCAGTAGTCCTCTGGTGGGGGGCTCCTACGAGCAGTACTTC
TRBJ2-3 | - | TRBV30 | 15 | TRBD1 | CAWKRPGTGTDTQYF | TGTGCCTGGAAGAGACCAGGGACAGGTACAGATACGCAGTATTTT
TRBJ1-1 | few | TRBV19 | 14 | TRBD1 | CASSIATGTTEAFF | TGTGCCAGTAGTATAGCGACAGGGACCACTGAAGCTTTCTTT
TRBJ2-7 | - | TRBV2 | 14 | TRBD1 | CASSRDRGVYEQYF | TGTGCCAGCAGTCGGGACAGGGGCGTCTACGAGCAGTACTTC
TRBJ1-5 | once | TRBV7-6 | 16 | - | CASSLGAEYSNQPQHF | TGTGCCAGCAGCTTAGGAGCGGAGTATAGCAATCAGCCCCAGCATTTT
TRBJ1-2 | - | TRBV20-1 | 11 | - | CSAPPVYGYTF | TGCAGTGCCCCCCCCGTTTATGGCTACACCTTC
TRBJ1-1 | - | TRBV18 | 14 | TRBD1 | CASSFDRENTEAFF | TGTGCCAGCTCCTTTGACAGGGAAAACACTGAAGCTTTCTTT
TRBJ2-7 | - | TRBV6-1 | 16 | TRBD2 | CASSVTSGGASYEQYF | TGTGCCAGCAGTGTGACTAGCGGGGGGGCTTCGTACGAGCAGTACTTC